The 28 T cell receptor beta chains in this list originate from one sample, sequenced in a study of cytomegalovirus exposure and HLA in healthy donors. The PCR was carried out with 60 Vbeta primers and 13 Jbeta primers. This table comes from immunoSEQ multiplex PCR, and its TCRdb copy is limited to in-frame clones, with some not included. Of some 95,000 clones listed, about 70% are singletons. Specimen: PBMCs. Receptors were obtained from a female donor in good health and CMV-seronegative.

CDR3 residues: CASSLERLQYF. CDR3 coding DNA: TGTGCCAGCAGCTTGGAGCGTCTTCAGTACTTC. J is TRBJ2-7 and V is TRBV5-5; D gene unclear. The CDR3 is made up of 11 amino acids. The germline CDR1 and CDR2 sequences are SGHKS and YYEKEE (reference sequence). V was cut by 0 bases and J by 10 bases, with 8 bases left in between.

CDR3: CASSLDRANSPLHF. For the CDR3, the DNA is TGTGCCAGCAGTCTGGACAGGGCTAATTCACCCCTCCACTTT. The chain is built from TRBV2 and TRBJ1-6; 8 bases map to TRBD1. V trimming: 5 bases; J trimming: 6 bases; junction bases outside the gene matches: 3. Germline values: CDR1 SNHLY, CDR2 FYNNEI. The CDR3 length is 14 residues.

The rearrangement joins TRBV13 to TRBJ2-7, with TRBD1 identical over 7 bases. The CDR3 is made up of 14 amino acids. Trimming removed 1 base from V and 6 bases from J; junction bases left unmatched: 6. Germline values: CDR1 PRHDT, CDR2 FYEKMQ (reference sequence). The CDR3 region is CASSLAQTGVEQYF. The CDR3 nucleotides read TGTGCCAGCAGCTTAGCCCAAACAGGGGTCGAGCAGTACTTC.

The rearrangement links TRBV7-2 to TRBJ2-1, with D unresolved. The length of the CDR3 is 13 residues. The V end lost 4 bases, the J end lost 5 bases, and 9 bases lay between the germline ends. CDR1 is SGHTA and CDR2 is FQGNSA in the germline V gene. Here the CDR3 reads CASSSRLNNEQFF. Here the CDR3 DNA reads TGTGCCAGCAGCTCCAGGCTTAACAATGAGCAGTTCTTC. Using reference TRBV7-2 and TRBJ2-1 for the parts outside the CDR3, the full variable domain is GAGVSQSPSNKVTEKGKDVELRCDPISGHTALYWYRQSLGQGLEFLIYFQGNSAPDKSGLPSDRFSAERTGGSVSTLTIQRTQQEDSAVYLCASSSRLNNEQFFGPGTRLTVL.

The V and J genes are TRBV5-6 and TRBJ2-2; TRBD1 is a possible D gene (6 bases). Trimming stripped 0 bases from V and 7 bases from J, with 13 bases between. CDR1 is SGHDT and CDR2 is YYEEEE in the germline V gene. The CDR3 runs 15 residues. In DNA, the CDR3 is TGTGCCAGCAGCTTGGGGTTTCAGGGGTTCGGGGAGCTGTTTTTT. It specifies CASSLGFQGFGELFF.

J is TRBJ2-5 and V is TRBV6-7; D is ambiguous. Being an ORF, TRBV6-7 has a function that is uncertain. V lost 2 bases to trimming and J lost 3 bases, with 7 bases between them. This CDR3 has 13 residues. The CDR3 region is CASSYREKETQYF. CDR3 bases: TGTGCCAGCAGTTACCGCGAAAAAGAGACCCAGTACTTC.

The chain employs TRBV13 and TRBJ2-3; 7 bases agree with TRBD1. Germline V gene data show CDR1 as PRHDT and CDR2 as FYEKMQ (reference sequence). The V and J ends lost 5 bases and 0 bases, in that order; junction bases with no gene match: 5. CDR3 length: 15 amino acids. The CDR3 is CASSPGTASTDTQYF. CDR3 in DNA: TGTGCCAGCAGCCCCGGGACAGCAAGCACAGATACGCAGTATTTT.

This clone was seen a handful of times. The gene calls are TRBV6-5 and TRBJ1-2; D remains ambiguous. The germline V gene encodes CDR1 MNHEY and CDR2 SVGAGI. The CDR3 has 14 residues. The ends were cut back, 6 bases at V and 2 bases at J, with 13 bases in the middle. This CDR3 is CASSFRNLNYGYTF. The CDR3 DNA sequence: TGTGCCAGCAGCTTCCGCAATCTAAACTATGGCTACACCTTC.

This clone came up a few times. The chain carries TRBV4-1 and TRBJ2-7, with 10 bases matching TRBD1. The germline V gene has CDR1 MGHRA and CDR2 YSYEKL. The CDR3 runs to 15 residues. With 4 bases clipped from V and 0 bases from J, the junction kept 3 bases outside the gene matches. The CDR3 nucleotides read TGCGCCAGCAGCCCCGGACAGGGGGTCTCCTACGAGCAGTACTTC. As protein: CASSPGQGVSYEQYF.

The rearrangement links TRBV7-2 to TRBJ2-5; 8 bases match TRBD1. Germline loops: CDR1 SGHTA, CDR2 FQGNSA. Losses at the gene ends were 5 bases for V and 5 bases for J; bases not matched to a gene: 7. The CDR3 runs 14 residues. The CDR3 sequence is CASSPTGAGETQYF. The CDR3 DNA reads TGTGCCAGCAGCCCGACAGGGGCGGGCGAGACCCAGTACTTC.

CDR3 in amino acids: CASRFLRTGAEGYTF. DNA of the CDR3: TGTGCCAGCAGATTCCTTCGGACAGGGGCTGAGGGCTACACCTTC. This chain connects TRBV27 to TRBJ1-2, with 9 bases aligning to TRBD1. Germline trimming cut 6 bases from V and 8 bases from J; bases unmatched to any gene: 13. The CDR3 has 15 amino acids. Looked up from germline, CDR1 is MNHEY and CDR2 is SMNVEV (reference sequence).

The CDR3 sequence: CSVEPTGGWRGYTF. The CDR3, as DNA: TGCAGCGTTGAGCCGACAGGGGGCTGGAGGGGCTACACCTTC. The chain employs TRBV29-1 and TRBJ1-2, with 10 nucleotides matching TRBD1. The CDR3 extends over 14 amino acids. Unmatched junction bases numbered 9, after V lost 3 bases and J lost 8 bases. Germline CDR1 SQVTM, CDR2 ANQGSEA.

The gene calls are TRBV7-2 and TRBJ2-1, with a weak D call TRBD2 (6 bases). The CDR3 is 13 residues long. Germline V gene lookup returns CDR1 SGHTA and CDR2 FQGNSA. Trimming shortened V by 5 bases and J by 9 bases, and 14 bases separated the two germline ends. This CDR3 reads CASSEQLASEQFF. DNA of the CDR3: TGTGCCAGCAGCGAACAACTAGCAAGTGAGCAGTTCTTC.

This clone occurred once. V and J are TRBV4-2 and TRBJ2-2; 10 nucleotides agree with TRBD2. J lost 3 bases, V lost 2 bases, and 6 bases had no gene match. CDR3 length equals 17 residues. Germline CDR1 reads LGHNA; CDR2 reads YNFKEQ. CDR3 nucleotides: TGTGCCAGCAGCCAACCCCCCGGACTAGCGGACACCGGGGAGCTGTTTTTT. Encoded protein: CASSQPPGLADTGELFF.

The rearrangement joins TRBV5-4 to TRBJ1-1, with no clear D. V gave up 1 base and J gave up 1 base, with 8 bases separating them. Per germline, CDR1 SGHNT and CDR2 YYREEE (reference sequence). The CDR3 has 14 amino acids. DNA for the CDR3: TGTGCCAGCAGCTTGAACAGAAGGAACACTGAAGCTTTCTTT. Its protein is CASSLNRRNTEAFF.

V is TRBV7-9 and J is TRBJ2-7, with D perhaps TRBD2 (6 bases). The CDR3 spans 14 residues. The V gene lost 1 base and the J gene lost 5 bases, with 12 bases spanning the gap. Looked up from germline, CDR1 is SEHNR and CDR2 is FQNEAQ (reference sequence). CDR3 amino acids: CASSLDTSKDEQYF. In DNA, the CDR3 is TGTGCCAGCAGCTTAGATACTAGCAAGGACGAGCAGTACTTC.

The CDR3 DNA is TGTGCCATCAGTGAGTCCGGACAGCTCACCGGGGAGCTGTTTTTT. Amino acid sequence: CAISESGQLTGELFF. V usage is TRBV10-3 and J usage is TRBJ2-2, with a weak D call TRBD1 (6 bases). Germline V gene data show CDR1 as ENHRY and CDR2 as SYGVKD. V lost 0 bases and J 4 bases, leaving 9 bases between the germline ends. The CDR3 is made up of 15 amino acids.

The gene calls are TRBV9 and TRBJ1-4; D is possibly TRBD1 (5 bases). In germline, CDR1 is SGDLS, CDR2 YYNGEE. V lost 2 bases to trimming and J lost 7 bases, with 9 bases between them. CDR3 size: 13 residues. In DNA, the CDR3 is TGTGCCAGCAGCGTTTCCGACAGTGAAAAACTGTTTTTT. It yields the protein CASSVSDSEKLFF.

This chain connects TRBV11-2 to TRBJ1-5, with D possibly TRBD1 on 6 matching bases. Germline-derived CDR1 and CDR2 are SGHAT and FQNNGV. Trimming left V 1 base short and J 2 bases short, with 12 bases between. The CDR3 has 16 residues. The CDR3 region is CASSLGGNRGNQPQHF. DNA for the CDR3: TGTGCCAGCAGCTTAGGTGGTAACAGGGGCAATCAGCCCCAGCATTTT.

V usage is TRBV25-1 and J usage is TRBJ2-2; 10 bases fit TRBD2. CDR1 is MGHDK, CDR2 SYGVNS, per germline. This CDR3 comprises 16 residues. Unmatched junction bases numbered 5, after V lost 6 bases and J lost 1 base. CDR3 residues: CASRRGTSENTGELFF. The CDR3 bases are TGTGCCAGCAGGAGGGGGACTAGCGAGAACACCGGGGAGCTGTTTTTT.

CDR3 loop: CASSLMDRGNTEAFF. The CDR3 coding sequence is TGTGCCAGCAGCTTGATGGACAGAGGGAACACTGAAGCTTTCTTT. V and J are TRBV5-6 and TRBJ1-1; D may be TRBD1 (6 bases). This CDR3 spans 15 amino acids. Germline V gene sequence: CDR1 SGHDT, CDR2 YYEEEE. The ends were cut back, 1 base at V and 1 base at J, with 11 bases in the middle.

On this clone itself: Germline and junction disagree at one end, which may indicate a read error. The chain combines TRBV7-7 with TRBJ2-1, with 9 bases fitting TRBD2. There are 16 residues in the CDR3. CDR1 SSHAT and CDR2 FNYEAQ come from the germline V gene (reference sequence). The CDR3 bases are TGTGCTAGCAGCTTAGGGTTAGGTAGCGGGAGTAATGAGCAGTTCTTC. It codes for CASSLGLGSGSNEQFF.

The chain combines TRBV5-1 with TRBJ2-3; 15 bases line up with TRBD2. The CDR3 spans 16 residues. Germline CDR1 reads SGHRS; CDR2 reads YFSETQ. V gave up 4 bases and J gave up 4 bases; unmatched junction bases: 4. The CDR3 DNA sequence: TGCGCCAGCAGCCGCGGACTAGCGGGGGGGCCAGATACGCAGTATTTT. Translated: CASSRGLAGGPDTQYF.

The J gene is TRBJ2-7, the V gene TRBV11-2; unclear D gene. This CDR3 has 14 residues. Germline lookup yields CDR1 SGHAT and CDR2 FQNNGV. Trimming stripped 4 bases from V and 2 bases from J, with 12 bases between. The CDR3 sequence is CASSSRLRTYEQYF. CDR3 nucleotides: TGTGCCAGCAGCTCCAGACTCCGAACCTACGAGCAGTACTTC.

The genes are TRBV4-1 and TRBJ2-3; D might be TRBD2 (6 bases). CDR3 length equals 17 residues. V was clipped by 1 base and J by 3 bases, with 17 bases between them. Per germline, CDR1 MGHRA and CDR2 YSYEKL. Written as DNA, the CDR3 is TGCGCCAGCAGCCAAGTGCATGGCGGGATTGGGACAGATACGCAGTATTTT. Translation: CASSQVHGGIGTDTQYF.

V usage is TRBV9 and J usage is TRBJ2-2; 10 bases map to TRBD2. There are 16 residues in the CDR3. The germline CDR1 and CDR2 sequences are SGDLS and YYNGEE. The V and J ends lost 0 bases and 5 bases, in that order; junction bases with no gene match: 4. The CDR3 coding sequence is TGTGCCAGCAGCGTAGCGGCTAGCGGGGGAACCGGGGAGCTGTTTTTT. Translation gives CASSVAASGGTGELFF.

The chain is built from TRBV7-2 and TRBJ2-7; 7 bases match TRBD1. Germline CDR1 SGHTA, CDR2 FQGNSA. CDR3 size: 16 residues. V lost 5 bases to trimming and J lost 2 bases; unmatched junction nucleotides: 12. The CDR3 region has the DNA TGTGCCAGCAGCAAGAACCCCAGGGGGTTCACCTACGAGCAGTACTTC. Encoded protein: CASSKNPRGFTYEQYF.

This clone was seen only a few times. The chain is built from TRBV7-9 and TRBJ2-1, with 10 bases matching TRBD2. CDR3 size: 15 residues. The trim removed 5 bases at V and 0 bases at J, leaving 1 base unmatched. Germline values: CDR1 SEHNR, CDR2 FQNEAQ (reference sequence). The CDR3 is CASSPSGSSYNEQFF. The CDR3 nucleotides are TGTGCCAGCAGCCCTAGCGGGAGCTCCTACAATGAGCAGTTCTTC.